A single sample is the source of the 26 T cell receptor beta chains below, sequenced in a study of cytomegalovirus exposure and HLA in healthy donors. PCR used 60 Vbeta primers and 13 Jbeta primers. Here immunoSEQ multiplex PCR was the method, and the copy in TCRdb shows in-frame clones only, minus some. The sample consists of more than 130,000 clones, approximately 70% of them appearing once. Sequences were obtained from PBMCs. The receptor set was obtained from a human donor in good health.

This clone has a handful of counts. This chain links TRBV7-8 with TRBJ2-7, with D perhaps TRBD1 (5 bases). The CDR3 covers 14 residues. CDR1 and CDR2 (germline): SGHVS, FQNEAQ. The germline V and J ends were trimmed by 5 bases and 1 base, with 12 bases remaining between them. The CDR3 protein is CASSPSRQSYEQYF. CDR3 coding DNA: TGTGCCAGCAGCCCCTCGCGACAGTCCTACGAGCAGTACTTC.

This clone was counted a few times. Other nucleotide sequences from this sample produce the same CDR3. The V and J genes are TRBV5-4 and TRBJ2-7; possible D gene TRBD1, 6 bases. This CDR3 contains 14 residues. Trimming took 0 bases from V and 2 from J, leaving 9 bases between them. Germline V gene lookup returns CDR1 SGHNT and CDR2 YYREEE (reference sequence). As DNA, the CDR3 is TGTGCCAGCAGCTTGGCAGAGGGGGCCTACGAGCAGTACTTC. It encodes CASSLAEGAYEQYF.

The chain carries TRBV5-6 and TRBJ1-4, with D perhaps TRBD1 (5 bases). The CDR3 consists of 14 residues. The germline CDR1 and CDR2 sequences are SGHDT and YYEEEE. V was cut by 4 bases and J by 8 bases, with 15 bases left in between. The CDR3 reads CASSRQGREEKLFF. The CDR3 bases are TGTGCCAGCAGCAGGCAGGGCAGGGAAGAAAAACTGTTTTTT.

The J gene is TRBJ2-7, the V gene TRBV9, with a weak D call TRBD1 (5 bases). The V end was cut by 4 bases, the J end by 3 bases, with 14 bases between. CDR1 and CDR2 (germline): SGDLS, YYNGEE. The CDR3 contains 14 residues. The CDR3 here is CASSPGADYYEQYF. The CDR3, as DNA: TGTGCCAGCAGCCCTGGGGCGGATTACTACGAGCAGTACTTC.

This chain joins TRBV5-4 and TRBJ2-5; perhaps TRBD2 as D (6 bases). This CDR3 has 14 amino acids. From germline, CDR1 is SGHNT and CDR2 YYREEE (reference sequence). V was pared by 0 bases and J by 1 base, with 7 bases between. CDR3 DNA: TGTGCCAGCAGCTTGGCCGGGAGCCAAGAGACCCAGTACTTC. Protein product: CASSLAGSQETQYF.

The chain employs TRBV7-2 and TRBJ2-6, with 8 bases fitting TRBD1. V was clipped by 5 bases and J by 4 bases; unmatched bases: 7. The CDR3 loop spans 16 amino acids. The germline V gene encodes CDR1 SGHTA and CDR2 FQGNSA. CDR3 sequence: CASSLEDRAGANVLTF. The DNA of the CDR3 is TGTGCCAGCAGCCTCGAGGACAGGGCCGGGGCCAACGTCCTGACTTTC.

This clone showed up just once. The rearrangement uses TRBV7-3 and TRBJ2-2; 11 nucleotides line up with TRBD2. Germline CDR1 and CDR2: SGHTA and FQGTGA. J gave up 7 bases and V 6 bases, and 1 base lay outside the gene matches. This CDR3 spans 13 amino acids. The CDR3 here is CASRGTSGGELFF. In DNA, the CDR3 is TGTGCCAGCAGAGGGACTAGCGGCGGGGAGCTGTTTTTT. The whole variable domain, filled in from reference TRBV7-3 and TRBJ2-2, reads GAGVSQTPSNKVTEKGKYVELRCDPISGHTALYWYRQSLGQGPEFLIYFQGTGAADDSGLPNDRFFAVRPEGSVSTLKIQRTERGDSAVYLCASRGTSGGELFFGEGSRLTVL.

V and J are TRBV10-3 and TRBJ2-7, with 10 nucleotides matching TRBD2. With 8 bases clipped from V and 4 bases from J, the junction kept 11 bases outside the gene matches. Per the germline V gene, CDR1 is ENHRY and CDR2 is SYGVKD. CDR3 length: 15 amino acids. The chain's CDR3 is CAIAASSGGFYEQYF. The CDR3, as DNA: TGTGCCATCGCCGCGAGTAGCGGGGGGTTTTACGAGCAGTACTTC.

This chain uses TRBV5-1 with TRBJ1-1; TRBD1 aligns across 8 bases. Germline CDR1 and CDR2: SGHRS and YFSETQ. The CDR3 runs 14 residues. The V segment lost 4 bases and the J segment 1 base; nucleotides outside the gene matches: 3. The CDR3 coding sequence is TGCGCCAGCAGCAGGACAGGGTGGAACACTGAAGCTTTCTTT. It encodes CASSRTGWNTEAFF.

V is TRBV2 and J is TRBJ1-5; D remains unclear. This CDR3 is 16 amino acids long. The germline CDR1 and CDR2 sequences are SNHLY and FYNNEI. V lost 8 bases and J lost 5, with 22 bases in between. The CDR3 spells CASRDGGVLGDQPQHF. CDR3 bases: TGTGCCAGCCGGGATGGTGGGGTTTTAGGAGATCAGCCCCAGCATTTT.

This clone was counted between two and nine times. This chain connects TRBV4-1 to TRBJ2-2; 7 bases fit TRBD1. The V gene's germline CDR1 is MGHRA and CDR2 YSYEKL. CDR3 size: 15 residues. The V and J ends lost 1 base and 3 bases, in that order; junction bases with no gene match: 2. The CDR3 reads CASSQGTGYTGELFF. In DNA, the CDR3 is TGCGCCAGCAGCCAAGGGACAGGCTACACCGGGGAGCTGTTTTTT.

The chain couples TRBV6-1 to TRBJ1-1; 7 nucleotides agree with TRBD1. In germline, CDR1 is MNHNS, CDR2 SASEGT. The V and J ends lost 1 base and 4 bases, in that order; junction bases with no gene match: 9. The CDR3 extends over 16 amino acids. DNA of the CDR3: TGTGCCAGCAGTGAAGGGAGGGGGCGCCTGGGCACTGAAGCTTTCTTT. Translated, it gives CASSEGRGRLGTEAFF.

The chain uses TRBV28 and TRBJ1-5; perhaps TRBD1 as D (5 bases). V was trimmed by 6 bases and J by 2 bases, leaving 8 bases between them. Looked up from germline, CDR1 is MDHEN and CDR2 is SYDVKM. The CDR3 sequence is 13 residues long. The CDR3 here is CASSWGGNQPQHF. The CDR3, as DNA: TGTGCCAGCAGCTGGGGGGGCAATCAGCCCCAGCATTTT. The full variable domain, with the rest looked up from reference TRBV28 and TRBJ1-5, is DVKVTQSSRYLVKRTGEKVFLECVQDMDHENMFWYRQDPGLGLRLIYFSYDVKMKEKGDIPEGYSVSREKKERFSLILESASTNQTSMYLCASSWGGNQPQHFGDGTRLSIL.

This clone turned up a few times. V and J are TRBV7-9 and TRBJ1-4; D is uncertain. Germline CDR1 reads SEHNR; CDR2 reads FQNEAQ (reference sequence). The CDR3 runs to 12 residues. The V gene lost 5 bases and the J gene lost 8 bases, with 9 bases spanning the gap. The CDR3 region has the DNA TGTGCCAGCAGCCCCCTGGGCGAAAAACTGTTTTTT. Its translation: CASSPLGEKLFF.

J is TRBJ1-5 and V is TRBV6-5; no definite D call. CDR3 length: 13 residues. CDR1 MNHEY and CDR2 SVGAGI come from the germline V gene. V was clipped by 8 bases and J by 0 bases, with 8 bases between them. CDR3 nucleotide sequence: TGTGCCAGCCACGGGGATAGCAATCAGCCCCAGCATTTT. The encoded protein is CASHGDSNQPQHF.

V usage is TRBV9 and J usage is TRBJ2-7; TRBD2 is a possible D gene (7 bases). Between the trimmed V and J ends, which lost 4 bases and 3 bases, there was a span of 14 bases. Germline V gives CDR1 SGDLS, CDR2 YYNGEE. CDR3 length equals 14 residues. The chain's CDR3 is CASSLGGPFYEQYF. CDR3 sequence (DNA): TGTGCCAGCAGCCTGGGGGGGCCGTTCTACGAGCAGTACTTC.

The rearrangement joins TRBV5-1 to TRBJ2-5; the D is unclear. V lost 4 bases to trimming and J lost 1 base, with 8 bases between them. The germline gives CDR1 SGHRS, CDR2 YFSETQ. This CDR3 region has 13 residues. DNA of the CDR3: TGCGCCAGCAGCCGCGACACCCAAGAGACCCAGTACTTC. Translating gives CASSRDTQETQYF.

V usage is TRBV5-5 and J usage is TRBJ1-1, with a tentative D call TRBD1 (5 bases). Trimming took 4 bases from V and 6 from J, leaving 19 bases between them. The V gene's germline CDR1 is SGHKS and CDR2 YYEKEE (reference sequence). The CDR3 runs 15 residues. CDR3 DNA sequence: TGTGCCAGCAGCCCGAGTATCTGGGGCGATGCTGAAGCTTTCTTT. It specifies CASSPSIWGDAEAFF.

The CDR3 sequence is CASSKGTGSDTF. For the CDR3, the DNA is TGTGCCAGCAGCAAAGGGACGGGGAGCGACACCTTC. The J gene is TRBJ1-2, the V gene TRBV21-1. TRBV21-1 is classified as a pseudogene. This CDR3 is 12 amino acids long.

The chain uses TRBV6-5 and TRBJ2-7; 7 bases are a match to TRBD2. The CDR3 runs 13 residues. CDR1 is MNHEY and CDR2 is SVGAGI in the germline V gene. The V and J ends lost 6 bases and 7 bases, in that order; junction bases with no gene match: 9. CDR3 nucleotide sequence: TGTGCCAGCAGCCCAAGCGGGAATAGGGAGCAGTACTTC. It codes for CASSPSGNREQYF.

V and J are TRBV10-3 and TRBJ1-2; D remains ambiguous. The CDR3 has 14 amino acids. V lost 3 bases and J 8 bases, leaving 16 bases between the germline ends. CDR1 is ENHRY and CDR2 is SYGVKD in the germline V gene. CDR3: CAISDPESTQGYTF. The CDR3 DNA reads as TGTGCCATCAGTGACCCCGAGTCGACACAAGGCTACACCTTC.

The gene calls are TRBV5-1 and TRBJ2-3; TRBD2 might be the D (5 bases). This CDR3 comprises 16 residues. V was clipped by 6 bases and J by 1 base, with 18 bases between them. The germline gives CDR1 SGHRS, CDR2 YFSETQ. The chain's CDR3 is CASNIGEAGGTDTQYF. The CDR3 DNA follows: TGCGCCAGCAACATCGGGGAAGCTGGGGGCACAGATACGCAGTATTTT.

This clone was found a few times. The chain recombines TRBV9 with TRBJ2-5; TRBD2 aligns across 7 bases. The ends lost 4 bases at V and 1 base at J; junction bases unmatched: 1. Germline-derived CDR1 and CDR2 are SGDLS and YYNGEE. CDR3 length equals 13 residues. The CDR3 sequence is CASSWGGQETQYF. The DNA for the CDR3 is TGTGCCAGCAGCTGGGGGGGCCAAGAGACCCAGTACTTC.

The CDR3 DNA sequence: TGTGCCTGGAGTATCCAGAATTACAATGAGCAGTTCTTC. The encoded protein is CAWSIQNYNEQFF. V gene TRBV30 combines with J gene TRBJ2-1; no clear D gene. Germline V lookup: CDR1 GTSNPN, CDR2 SVGIG (reference sequence). The CDR3 covers 13 residues. V lost 2 bases to trimming and J lost 4 bases, with 9 bases between them.

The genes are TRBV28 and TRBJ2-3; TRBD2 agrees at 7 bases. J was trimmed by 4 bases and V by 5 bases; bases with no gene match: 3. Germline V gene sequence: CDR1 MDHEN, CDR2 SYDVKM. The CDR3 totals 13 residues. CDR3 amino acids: CASSPAGADTQYF. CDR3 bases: TGTGCCAGCAGTCCCGCGGGAGCAGATACGCAGTATTTT.

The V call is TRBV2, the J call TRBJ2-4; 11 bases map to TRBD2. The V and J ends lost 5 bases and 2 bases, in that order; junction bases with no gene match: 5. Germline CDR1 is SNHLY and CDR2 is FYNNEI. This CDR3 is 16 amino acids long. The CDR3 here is CASSRTSGHTKNIQYF. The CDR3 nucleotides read TGTGCCAGCAGTAGGACTAGCGGGCATACCAAAAACATTCAGTACTTC.